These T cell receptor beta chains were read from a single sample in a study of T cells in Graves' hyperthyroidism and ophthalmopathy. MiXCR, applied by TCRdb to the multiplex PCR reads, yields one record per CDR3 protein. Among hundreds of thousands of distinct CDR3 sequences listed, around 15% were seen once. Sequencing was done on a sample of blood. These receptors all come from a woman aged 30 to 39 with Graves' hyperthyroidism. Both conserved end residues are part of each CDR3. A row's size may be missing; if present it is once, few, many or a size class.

CDR3aa: CASSSVGLGQGTRSSYNEQFF; abundance: many; v_gene: TRBV11-2; len: 21; j_gene: TRBJ2-1
CDR3aa: CASSLRPGTSGRYEQYF; abundance: few; v_gene: TRBV7-9; len: 17; j_gene: TRBJ2-7
CDR3aa: CAWGTGGNQPQHF; abundance: few; v_gene: TRBV30; len: 13; j_gene: TRBJ1-5
CDR3aa: CASSLLSGSAYNEQFF; abundance: many; v_gene: TRBV7-9; len: 16; j_gene: TRBJ2-1
CDR3aa: CASSLTGTGSYEQYF; abundance: many; v_gene: TRBV27; len: 15; j_gene: TRBJ2-7
CDR3aa: CASSTSGRYEQYF; abundance: many; v_gene: TRBV19; len: 13; j_gene: TRBJ2-7
CDR3aa: CAISESIKGAEAFF; abundance: many; v_gene: TRBV10-3; len: 14; j_gene: TRBJ1-1
CDR3aa: CASSSLRDGYGYTF; abundance: many; v_gene: TRBV7-9; len: 14; j_gene: TRBJ1-2
CDR3aa: CASSPSTGTIAKNIQYF; abundance: -; v_gene: TRBV5-1; len: 17; j_gene: TRBJ2-4
CDR3aa: CASTRTRVDEQFF; abundance: many; v_gene: TRBV6-1; len: 13; j_gene: TRBJ2-1
CDR3aa: CASSIGVGTTQYF; abundance: many; v_gene: TRBV27; len: 13; j_gene: TRBJ2-5
CDR3aa: CASSGLAGGLDEQFF; abundance: many; v_gene: TRBV2; len: 15; j_gene: TRBJ2-1
CDR3aa: CSVAFYGNEQFF; abundance: -; v_gene: TRBV29-1; len: 12; j_gene: TRBJ2-1
CDR3aa: CASSWSGDRALTEAFF; abundance: many; v_gene: TRBV12-3/TRBV12-4; len: 16; j_gene: TRBJ1-1
CDR3aa: CASSTSYSLAKNIQYF; abundance: few; v_gene: TRBV11-3; len: 16; j_gene: TRBJ2-4
CDR3aa: CASRRPLGTGDQPQHF; abundance: -; v_gene: TRBV28; len: 16; j_gene: TRBJ1-5
CDR3aa: CATSDLGQGMYNEQFF; abundance: -; v_gene: TRBV24-1; len: 16; j_gene: TRBJ2-1
CDR3aa: CASSPGLASYLYNEQFF; abundance: many; v_gene: TRBV7-9; len: 17; j_gene: TRBJ2-1
CDR3aa: CASSEASGTERVYEQYF; abundance: -; v_gene: TRBV19; len: 17; j_gene: TRBJ2-7
CDR3aa: CASSQFSTDQRQPQHF; abundance: -; v_gene: TRBV4-1; len: 16; j_gene: TRBJ1-5
CDR3aa: CASSLAMTQGELFF; abundance: few; v_gene: TRBV5-1; len: 14; j_gene: TRBJ2-2
CDR3aa: CATSSYENTEAFF; abundance: many; v_gene: TRBV15; len: 13; j_gene: TRBJ1-1
CDR3aa: CASSEGVPHF; abundance: -; v_gene: TRBV6-1; len: 10; j_gene: TRBJ1-5
CDR3aa: CASSLAGTLYEQYF; abundance: many; v_gene: TRBV11-1; len: 14; j_gene: TRBJ2-7
CDR3aa: CSAPDRMNTEAFF; abundance: -; v_gene: TRBV20-1; len: 13; j_gene: TRBJ1-1
CDR3aa: CASSQVVGGQETQYF; abundance: many; v_gene: TRBV3-1; len: 15; j_gene: TRBJ2-5
CDR3aa: CASSPTYGTEGTMNTEAFF; abundance: few; v_gene: TRBV19; len: 19; j_gene: TRBJ1-1
CDR3aa: CASSIAYGAYEQYF; abundance: -; v_gene: TRBV19; len: 14; j_gene: TRBJ2-7
CDR3aa: CASSVSGISNEQFF; abundance: few; v_gene: TRBV9; len: 14; j_gene: TRBJ2-1
CDR3aa: CASSGPRTGGYEQYF; abundance: -; v_gene: TRBV6-1; len: 15; j_gene: TRBJ2-7
CDR3aa: CSTRGDDLGGQFF; abundance: -; v_gene: TRBV20-1; len: 13; j_gene: TRBJ2-1
CDR3aa: CASSSTGGRSEAFF; abundance: many; v_gene: TRBV7-9; len: 14; j_gene: TRBJ1-1
CDR3aa: CASSLSGQGEKFF; abundance: few; v_gene: TRBV12-3/TRBV12-4; len: 13; j_gene: TRBJ2-1
CDR3aa: CSAHPGVLNTEAFF; abundance: -; v_gene: TRBV20-1; len: 14; j_gene: TRBJ1-1
CDR3aa: CASLLPMPDRDTGELFF; abundance: few; v_gene: TRBV19; len: 17; j_gene: TRBJ2-2
CDR3aa: CASSFEGGGTEAFF; abundance: many; v_gene: TRBV7-8; len: 14; j_gene: TRBJ1-1
CDR3aa: CASSPNTGTANTEAFF; abundance: many; v_gene: TRBV18; len: 16; j_gene: TRBJ1-1
CDR3aa: CSARDLDYSYEQYF; abundance: few; v_gene: TRBV20-1; len: 14; j_gene: TRBJ2-7
CDR3aa: CASSEAEFGGGNYGYTF; abundance: many; v_gene: TRBV2; len: 17; j_gene: TRBJ1-2
CDR3aa: CASSVRGQGLRELFF; abundance: -; v_gene: TRBV9; len: 15; j_gene: TRBJ2-2
CDR3aa: CASSQASGSVKNIQYF; abundance: -; v_gene: TRBV4-1; len: 16; j_gene: TRBJ2-4
CDR3aa: CASSISGANSPLHF; abundance: -; v_gene: TRBV19; len: 14; j_gene: TRBJ1-6
CDR3aa: CSGGDGGSQPQHF; abundance: many; v_gene: TRBV29-1; len: 13; j_gene: TRBJ1-5
CDR3aa: CASTAGGTYEQYF; abundance: many; v_gene: TRBV28; len: 13; j_gene: TRBJ2-7
CDR3aa: CASSSQQGIGTYEQYF; abundance: many; v_gene: TRBV12-3/TRBV12-4; len: 16; j_gene: TRBJ2-7